Below, one T cell receptor (beta chain) is given with its context. This specimen belongs to a study of blood T cell repertoires in COVID-19. Across the whole study: The origin of the acute and convalescent COVID-19 samples was the United States, Italy and Spain. The cDNA or gDNA used as material had been derived from T cells, B-cell-depleted T cells, or PBMCs.

Authors' analysis steps: Using reference gene primer amplification, nucleated cell counts were estimated. Libraries were prepared by immunoSEQ multiplex PCR; TCRdb keeps only in-frame clonotypes and omits some of them. V, J and clone size are those of that table, while D and trimming were read from the DNA. The sample lists about 250,000 clones; roughly 90% were seen once. Germline V gene sequence: CDR1 SGHRS, CDR2 YFSETQ. CDR3 length: 17 residues. Trimming removed 0 bases from V and 0 bases from J; junction bases left unmatched: 2. Input material: peripheral blood. The source of this sequence is a young woman with acute or convalescent COVID-19. The chain couples TRBV5-1 to TRBJ2-6, with 8 bases that match TRBD2. CDR3 sequence (DNA): TGCGCCAGCAGCTTGGCACTAGCGGTCTCTGGGGCCAACGTCCTGACTTTC. Encoded protein: CASSLALAVSGANVLTF.